This T cell receptor (beta chain) stems from a study of CD8 T cells in ankylosing spondylitis. Broader study findings: Past research had described some motif variants in reactive arthritis synovial fluid and blood. Researchers reportedly found disease-linked clones significantly enriched in matched ankylosing spondylitis synovial fluid. A motif in TCR beta, a set of under ten highly homologous variants, appeared characteristic of ankylosing spondylitis blood.

Library preparation for TCR beta used quantitative 5'-RACE with molecular barcodes. Via MiXCR, TCRdb re-called the 5' RACE reads, giving one row per CDR3 protein. Among about 220,000 distinct CDR3 sequences listed, 18% were seen once. Trimming removed 6 bases from V and 6 bases from J, with 9 bases in between. CDR1 and CDR2 (germline): MNHNY, SVGAGI (reference sequence). This CDR3 is built from 11 residues. As for this clonotype: Its antigen is not known.

This chain links TRBV6-6 with TRBJ2-7; the D is unclear. The sample comprised blood, either unsorted or a sorted T cell fraction (not recorded which). This sequence originates from a male donor with ankylosing spondylitis. The CDR3 coding sequence is TGTGCCAGCAGCCCGTCTGCCGAGCAGTACTTC. Protein product: CASSPSAEQYF.